This TCR beta chain was profiled in a study of T cells in localized non-small cell lung cancer. Regarding the study as a whole: Sequencing involved a lone tumor region, leaving heterogeneity possible.

The repertoire was sequenced with immunoSEQ multiplex PCR; TCRdb's copy has only in-frame clones and lacks some. The data show approximately 31,000 clones, 78% seen once. With respect to this clone: The antigen is not known.

J was trimmed by 5 bases and V by 0 bases; bases with no gene match: 10. This CDR3 region has 17 residues. The germline CDR1 and CDR2 sequences are SGHTA and FQGTGA. Specimen: peripheral blood, collected before any cancer treatment. V gene TRBV7-3 combines with J gene TRBJ2-5; TRBD1 agrees at 9 bases. This TCR was sampled from a male donor older than 55 with stage II squamous cell lung carcinoma. This CDR3 reads CASSLTGTGPSRETQYF. The CDR3 coding sequence is TGTGCCAGCAGCTTAACAGGGACAGGGCCTAGTCGTGAGACCCAGTACTTC.